Listed here is a single T cell receptor (beta chain). Its cognate antigen is unknown. PCR used 60 Vbeta primers and 13 Jbeta primers. Generated by immunoSEQ multiplex PCR, the TCRdb table keeps only in-frame clones and is missing some. The top ten hold less than 2% of the sample, which has around 130,000 clones, around 80% seen once. CDR1 and CDR2 from the germline V gene are SGHRS and YFSETQ. The V and J ends lost 1 base and 0 bases respectively, with 8 bases between them. This CDR3 spans 15 amino acids. This sample stems from a study of cytomegalovirus exposure and HLA in healthy donors. Findings and limits, study-wide: Later analysis showed TCR association rates varying by HLA locus, highest for DRB1 and lowest for HLA-C. Researchers reported that a few CMV-associated chains were confirmed in vitro as CMV antigen-specific.

The chain is built from TRBV5-1 and TRBJ1-5; D possibly corresponds to TRBD1 (5 bases). The sequenced material came from PBMCs. The clonotype was recovered from a woman between 45 and 60 years old in good health and CMV-seronegative. CDR3: CASSLTGYSNQPQHF. The CDR3 nucleotides read TGCGCCAGCAGCTTGACAGGATATAGCAATCAGCCCCAGCATTTT.